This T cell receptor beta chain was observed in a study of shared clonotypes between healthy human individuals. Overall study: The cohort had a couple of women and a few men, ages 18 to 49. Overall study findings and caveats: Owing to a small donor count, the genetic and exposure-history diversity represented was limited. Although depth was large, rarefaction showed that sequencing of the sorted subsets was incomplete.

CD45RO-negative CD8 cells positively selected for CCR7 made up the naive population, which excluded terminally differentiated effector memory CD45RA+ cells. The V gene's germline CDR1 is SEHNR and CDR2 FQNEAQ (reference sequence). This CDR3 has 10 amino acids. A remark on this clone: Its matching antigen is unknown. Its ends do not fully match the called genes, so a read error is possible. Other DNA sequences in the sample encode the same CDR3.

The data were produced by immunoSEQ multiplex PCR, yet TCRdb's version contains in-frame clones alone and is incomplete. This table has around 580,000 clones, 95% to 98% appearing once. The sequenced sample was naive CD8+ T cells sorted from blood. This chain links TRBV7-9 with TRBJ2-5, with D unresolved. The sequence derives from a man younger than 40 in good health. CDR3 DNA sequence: TGTGCCAGCGGTCAAGGGACCCAGTACTTC. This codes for CASGQGTQYF.